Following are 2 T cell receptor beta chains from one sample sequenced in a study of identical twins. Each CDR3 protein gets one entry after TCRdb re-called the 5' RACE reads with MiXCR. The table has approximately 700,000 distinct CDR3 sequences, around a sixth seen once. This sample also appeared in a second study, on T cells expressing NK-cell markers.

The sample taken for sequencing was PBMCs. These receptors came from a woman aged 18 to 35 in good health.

The CDR3 reads CASSWGPEGGEQYF. CDR3 sequence (DNA): TGTGCCAGCAGCTGGGGACCCGAAGGGGGCGAGCAGTACTTC. This chain connects TRBV11-1 to TRBJ2-7; D may be TRBD1 (6 bases). V gave up 4 bases and J gave up 6 bases, with 16 bases separating them. The CDR3 has 14 residues. Germline V CDR1 and CDR2: SGHAT, FQDESV (reference sequence).

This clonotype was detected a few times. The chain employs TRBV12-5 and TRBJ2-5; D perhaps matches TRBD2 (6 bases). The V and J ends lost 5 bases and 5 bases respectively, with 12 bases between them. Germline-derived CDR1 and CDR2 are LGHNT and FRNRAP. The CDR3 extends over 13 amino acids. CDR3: CASGPAGGETQYF. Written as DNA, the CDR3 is TGTGCTAGTGGTCCGGCCGGGGGTGAGACCCAGTACTTC. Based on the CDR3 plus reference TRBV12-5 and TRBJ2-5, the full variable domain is DARVTQTPRHKVTEMGQEVTMRCQPILGHNTVFWYRQTMMQGLELLAYFRNRAPLDDSGMPKDRFSAEMPDATLATLKIQPSEPRDSAVYFCASGPAGGETQYFGPGTRLLVL.